The 5 T cell receptor beta chains below all came from one sample that was sequenced in a study of T cells in Graves' hyperthyroidism and ophthalmopathy. RNA transcripts provided the source from which TCR beta CDR3 regions were amplified. TCR CDR3 underwent first-round RT-PCR with the HTBI primer set. TCRdb reprocessed the multiplex PCR reads with MiXCR, giving one entry per CDR3 protein. The data hold approximately 690,000 distinct CDR3 sequences, with approximately 15% observed a single time. Sequencing was carried out using blood. These receptors came from a woman aged 50 to 60 with Graves' ophthalmopathy.

The chain is built from TRBV7-2 and TRBJ1-1; 7 bases align to TRBD1. The CDR3 is 16 residues long. J lost 2 bases, V lost 1 base, and 7 bases had no gene match. The germline V gene has CDR1 SGHTA and CDR2 FQGNSA. Written as DNA, the CDR3 is TGTGCCAGCAGCTTAGGGGACAGAATCCTAAACACTGAAGCTTTCTTT. Amino acid sequence: CASSLGDRILNTEAFF. The full variable domain, its missing parts supplied by reference TRBV7-2 and TRBJ1-1, is GAGVSQSPSNKVTEKGKDVELRCDPISGHTALYWYRQSLGQGLEFLIYFQGNSAPDKSGLPSDRFSAERTGGSVSTLTIQRTQQEDSAVYLCASSLGDRILNTEAFFGQGTRLTVV.

The sample holds many counts of this clonotype. The chain is built from TRBV30 and TRBJ1-1, with D perhaps matching TRBD1 (6 bases). The germline gives CDR1 GTSNPN, CDR2 SVGIG (reference sequence). The V end lost 6 bases, the J end lost 7 bases, and 12 bases lay between the germline ends. The CDR3 is 11 amino acids. The CDR3 DNA sequence: TGTGCCTGCTCACAGGGAGGTGAAGCTTTCTTT. Its translation is CACSQGGEAFF.

This clonotype was observed at least ten times. The CDR3 nucleotides read TGTGCCAGCAGCCAAGATATCCGGGACAGTTCCTACGAGCAGTACTTC. This translates into CASSQDIRDSSYEQYF. The rearrangement links TRBV3-2 to TRBJ2-7; no check of the table's D call, TRBD1, against the DNA was made. TRBV3-2 is noted as a pseudogene. CDR3 length: 16 residues.

This clonotype was recorded many times. The gene calls are TRBV27 and TRBJ2-7; 7 nucleotides align to TRBD2. This CDR3 is 16 amino acids long. Germline V gene data show CDR1 as MNHEY and CDR2 as SMNVEV (reference sequence). Unmatched junction bases numbered 6, after V lost 0 bases and J lost 1 base. CDR3 nucleotides: TGTGCCAGCAGTTTATCGGGGGGGGAGCGATCCTACGAGCAGTACTTC. Protein sequence: CASSLSGGERSYEQYF.

In this sample, this clonotype turned up many times. The gene calls are TRBV4-1 and TRBJ1-5, with TRBD1 matching over 7 bases. This CDR3 has 19 residues. In germline, CDR1 is MGHRA, CDR2 YSYEKL. The V segment lost 3 bases and the J segment 0 bases; nucleotides outside the gene matches: 14. CDR3 in DNA: TGCGCCAGCAGCCATAACCGAAACGACAGGGCCTATAGCAATCAGCCCCAGCATTTT. Amino acid sequence: CASSHNRNDRAYSNQPQHF.